This TCR beta chain was sequenced for a study of blood T cell repertoires in COVID-19. About the study: Italy, Spain and the United States were the sources of the convalescent and acute COVID-19 samples. Nucleic acid was either cDNA or gDNA, and it came from T cells, B-cell-depleted T cells, or PBMCs.

In the authors' workflow: Nucleated cell counts were estimated from reference gene primer amplification. Assay: immunoSEQ multiplex PCR; the TCRdb copy retains only in-frame clones and omits some. V, J and clone size derive from that table, while D and trimming were established from the DNA sequence. The repertoire holds around 230,000 clones, with 65% to 90% as singletons. Seattle researchers signed up patients amid active infection and tracked them longitudinally. Germline assignment: CDR1 SGDLS and CDR2 YYNGEE. V lost 0 bases, J lost 3 bases, and 5 bases stayed unmatched. The CDR3 runs 16 residues.

The specimen was peripheral blood. The chain combines TRBV9 with TRBJ2-5, with 10 bases matching TRBD2. The sequence was collected from a man aged 50-60 years with COVID-19, enrolled during active disease. CDR3: CASSVVSGGPKETQYF. The CDR3 DNA is TGTGCCAGCAGCGTAGTTAGCGGGGGGCCAAAAGAGACCCAGTACTTC.